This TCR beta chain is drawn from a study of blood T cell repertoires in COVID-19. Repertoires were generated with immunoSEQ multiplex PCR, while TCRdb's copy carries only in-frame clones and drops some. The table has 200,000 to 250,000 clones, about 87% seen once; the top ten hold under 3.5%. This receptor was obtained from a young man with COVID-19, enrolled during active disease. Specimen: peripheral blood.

CDR3 in DNA: TGCAGTGCTAGTTTTCTCGTCACCGGGGAGCTGTTTTTT. Translating it yields CSASFLVTGELFF. The rearrangement joins TRBV20-1 to TRBJ2-2; D ambiguous. The germline V gene encodes CDR1 DFQATT and CDR2 SNEGSKA (reference sequence). There are 13 residues in the CDR3. Between the trimmed V and J ends, which lost 3 bases and 4 bases, there was a span of 9 bases.